The subject of this entry is one T cell receptor beta chain. V was clipped by 6 bases and J by 10 bases, with 24 bases between them. The CDR3 has 15 residues. In germline, CDR1 is LNHDA, CDR2 SQIVND (reference sequence). These data belong to a study of shared clonotypes between healthy human individuals. Only in-frame clones appear in the TCRdb table, and some are missing; sequencing was by immunoSEQ multiplex PCR. The sample lists about half a million clones, about 76% occurring once. The specimen was PBMCs. This sequence joins TRBV19 and TRBJ1-1, with D tentatively TRBD1 (5 bases). The origin of this receptor is a woman between 40 and 55 years old in good health. Some clones in this sample may be carry-over from other donors' samples. In nucleotides, the CDR3 is TGTGCCAGTAGCACTACCGGGACCCCCAGAGTACGAGCTTTCTTT. Its translation: CASSTTGTPRVRAFF.